These 30 T cell receptor beta chains were all obtained from the same sample, sequenced in a study of spatial heterogeneity in lung cancer. Each CDR3 protein is one row after TCRdb ran MiXCR on the 5' RACE reads. The sample shows some 45,000 distinct CDR3 sequences, 10% to 15% of them seen only once. The time point is: sample taken at primary tumor resection. The input material, whole RNA from tumor, nontumor lung or frozen PBMC, was sequenced unsorted. The source material was PBMCs, sampled at surgery. Receptors originate from a female donor with early-stage non-small cell lung cancer.

The genes are TRBV13 and TRBJ2-7; the D gene is possibly TRBD2 (6 bases). The V and J ends lost 5 bases and 3 bases respectively, with 11 bases between them. Germline-derived CDR1 and CDR2 are PRHDT and FYEKMQ (reference sequence). This CDR3 is built from 13 residues. CDR3: CASSPRLVYEQYF. The CDR3, as DNA: TGTGCCAGCAGCCCCCGACTAGTCTACGAGCAGTACTTC.

This clonotype has only a few counts. The chain uses TRBV5-1 and TRBJ2-7, with 9 bases aligning to TRBD1. The CDR3 is 16 residues long. Trimming cost V 0 bases and J 5 bases; bases outside gene matches: 9. Germline lookup yields CDR1 SGHRS and CDR2 YFSETQ. CDR3 sequence reads: CASSLAGQGNRDEQYF. The CDR3 DNA reads as TGCGCCAGCAGCTTGGCGGGACAGGGCAACCGGGACGAGCAGTACTTC.

This clonotype was seen a handful of times. This rearrangement joins TRBV12-5 to TRBJ2-7; 9 bases are a match to TRBD1. The CDR3 consists of 14 residues. The J segment lost 6 bases and the V segment lost 6 bases, leaving 9 bases of the junction unmatched. Germline V lookup: CDR1 LGHNT, CDR2 FRNRAP. CDR3 bases: TGTGCTAGTGGCCCACAGGGGGCCTTCGGCGAGCAGTACTTC. It translates to CASGPQGAFGEQYF.

A note on this clonotype: A single base separates this from a much larger clone, so it may be a read error. The chain uses TRBV12-3 or TRBV12-4 and TRBJ2-1; 10 positions match TRBD1. This CDR3 spans 15 amino acids. CDR3 loop: CVSREDRGRGNEQFF. CDR3 nucleotides: TGTGTCAGCAGAGAGGACAGGGGGAGAGGGAATGAGCAGTTCTTC.

This clonotype was detected a few times. V gene TRBV6-1 combines with J gene TRBJ1-5, with D uncertain. Germline lookup yields CDR1 MNHNS and CDR2 SASEGT. The CDR3 is 13 residues long. Trimming shortened V by 1 base and J by 6 bases, and 7 bases separated the two germline ends. CDR3 sequence reads: CASSEDPAQPQHF. Here the CDR3 DNA reads TGTGCCAGCAGTGAAGATCCGGCTCAGCCCCAGCATTTT.

A few counts support this clonotype. This rearrangement joins TRBV19 to TRBJ1-1, with D possibly TRBD1 on 6 matching bases. Trimming pared 5 bases from V and 7 bases from J, leaving 11 bases between. Germline V gene sequence: CDR1 LNHDA, CDR2 SQIVND (reference sequence). CDR3 length equals 12 residues. The CDR3 here is CASSEAGVEAFF. The CDR3 DNA sequence: TGTGCCAGTAGTGAGGCAGGGGTTGAAGCTTTCTTT.

The chain carries TRBV19 and TRBJ2-2; TRBD1 matches at 8 bases. This CDR3 contains 14 residues. Unmatched junction bases numbered 4, after V lost 9 bases and J lost 1 base. The V gene's germline CDR1 is LNHDA and CDR2 SQIVND (reference sequence). This CDR3 reads CASWDRRNTGELFF. CDR3 coding DNA: TGTGCCAGCTGGGACAGGAGGAACACCGGGGAGCTGTTTTTT.

The gene calls are TRBV7-9 and TRBJ2-1; 9 bases fit TRBD2. CDR3 length: 15 amino acids. The germline gives CDR1 SEHNR, CDR2 FQNEAQ (reference sequence). Trimming removed 0 bases from V and 9 bases from J; junction bases left unmatched: 6. CDR3 residues: CASSLASLAGSEQFF. The CDR3 coding sequence is TGTGCCAGCAGCTTAGCGTCGCTAGCGGGGAGTGAGCAGTTCTTC.

The rearrangement uses TRBV6-6 and TRBJ1-5, with TRBD1 identical over 8 bases. Unmatched junction bases numbered 5, after V lost 7 bases and J lost 3 bases. Germline V gives CDR1 MNHNY, CDR2 SVGAGI (reference sequence). CDR3 length: 14 residues. CDR3 DNA sequence: TGTGCCAGCACAGGGGGCTCCGACAATCAGCCCCAGCATTTT. Protein product: CASTGGSDNQPQHF.

This clonotype was detected ten times or more. The chain links TRBV7-8 to TRBJ2-3; 7 bases match TRBD2. The germline V gene has CDR1 SGHVS and CDR2 FQNEAQ. The CDR3 contains 16 residues. J gave up 0 bases and V 2 bases, and 5 bases lay outside the gene matches. The CDR3 nucleotides read TGTGCCAGCAGCTTATTGGGGCGGGGGAGCACAGATACGCAGTATTTT. Its translation: CASSLLGRGSTDTQYF.

This clonotype has more than one count but fewer than ten. The CDR3 DNA sequence: TGCAGTGCTAGAGAACAGGGCTACGAGCAGTACTTC. This encodes CSAREQGYEQYF. The chain combines TRBV20-1 with TRBJ2-7, with D perhaps TRBD1 (6 bases). The CDR3 spans 12 residues. The germline gives CDR1 DFQATT, CDR2 SNEGSKA (reference sequence). V was trimmed by 0 bases and J by 3 bases, leaving 6 bases between them.

The chain joins TRBV27 to TRBJ2-2; D is ambiguous. Germline V gene data show CDR1 as MNHEY and CDR2 as SMNVEV (reference sequence). The CDR3 is 13 amino acids. V was trimmed by 4 bases and J by 2 bases, leaving 5 bases between them. CDR3 sequence: CASSSINTGELFF. The CDR3 nucleotides read TGTGCCAGCAGTTCGATAAACACCGGGGAGCTGTTTTTT.

This clonotype was seen more than once but under ten times. The gene calls are TRBV2 and TRBJ1-1; D not resolved. The V gene's germline CDR1 is SNHLY and CDR2 FYNNEI. V was clipped by 8 bases and J by 1 base, with 11 bases between them. This CDR3 spans 13 amino acids. CDR3 region: CASEQDGNTEAFF. Written as DNA, the CDR3 is TGTGCCAGCGAGCAGGACGGGAACACTGAAGCTTTCTTT.

The chain links TRBV18 to TRBJ1-1; 9 bases line up with TRBD1. CDR3 length equals 14 residues. Germline V gene sequence: CDR1 KGHSH, CDR2 LQKENI. Trimming at V came to 2 bases and at J to 8 bases, leaving 6 bases not matched to a gene. The CDR3 nucleotides read TGTGCCAGCTCACCAATAACAGGGGGCCGCGAAGCTTTCTTT. Its translation: CASSPITGGREAFF.

The rearrangement joins TRBV9 to TRBJ2-2; D perhaps matches TRBD1 (5 bases). The length of the CDR3 is 16 residues. V lost 2 bases to trimming and J lost 0 bases, with 11 bases between them. Germline loops: CDR1 SGDLS, CDR2 YYNGEE. The CDR3 DNA sequence: TGTGCCAGCAGCGTGTCTACAGGCGCGAACACCGGGGAGCTGTTTTTT. Translating gives CASSVSTGANTGELFF.

This clonotype was picked up many times. For the CDR3, the DNA is TGTGCCAGCAGTTTGGCAGGGGGTGGGAATTCACCCCTCCACTTT. Translated, it gives CASSLAGGGNSPLHF. The chain recombines TRBV12-3 or TRBV12-4 with TRBJ1-6, with 7 bases that match TRBD1. This CDR3 has 15 residues. V shed 3 bases and J 7 bases; nucleotides not matched to a gene: 6.

This clonotype came up a few times. The V call is TRBV19, the J call TRBJ1-1; tentatively, D is TRBD1 (5 bases). The V and J ends lost 8 bases and 5 bases respectively, with 18 bases between them. This CDR3 spans 14 amino acids. Germline V gene lookup returns CDR1 LNHDA and CDR2 SQIVND (reference sequence). The DNA of the CDR3 is TGTGCCAGTGGCGCCACCTCGCAGGGAACTGAAGCTTTCTTT. Translation: CASGATSQGTEAFF.

This chain uses TRBV4-2 with TRBJ2-3, with 12 bases matching TRBD2. In germline, CDR1 is LGHNA, CDR2 YNFKEQ. V lost 4 bases and J lost 6; bases outside the gene matches: 8. The CDR3 has 16 residues. DNA for the CDR3: TGTGCCAGCAGCCCCCTAGCGGGGGGGCGGGTCGATACGCAGTATTTT. Its translation is CASSPLAGGRVDTQYF.

For this clonotype: It may be a read error: a sequence one base away is much more abundant. The CDR3 reads CASSLVDVMYTEAYF. The DNA for the CDR3 is TGTGCCAGCAGCCTAGTGGACGTGATGTACACTGAAGCTTACTTT. This sequence joins TRBV14 and TRBJ1-1; D unclear. CDR3 length equals 15 residues. Per germline, CDR1 SGHDN and CDR2 FVKESK.

The chain carries TRBV20-1 and TRBJ2-3; tentatively, D is TRBD1 or TRBD2 (5 bases each). V lost 6 bases to trimming and J lost 2 bases, with 15 bases between them. Germline V CDR1 and CDR2: DFQATT, SNEGSKA (reference sequence). This CDR3 has 14 amino acids. CDR3 residues: CSAVGDGLTDTQYF. CDR3 in DNA: TGCAGTGCCGTGGGGGACGGCCTCACAGATACGCAGTATTTT.

This clonotype was seen at least ten times. The chain recombines TRBV5-1 with TRBJ1-5; D is ambiguous. Trimming cost V 5 bases and J 3 bases, with 12 bases left between them. Germline assignment: CDR1 SGHRS and CDR2 YFSETQ. The CDR3 totals 14 residues. The CDR3 bases are TGCGCCAGCAGAGTCCTGAGGCCCAATCAGCCCCAGCATTTT. Its translation is CASRVLRPNQPQHF.

This clonotype was seen more than once but under ten times. The chain employs TRBV29-1 and TRBJ2-1, with TRBD1 matching 9 bases. The CDR3 has 12 residues. Germline V gene lookup returns CDR1 SQVTM and CDR2 ANQGSEA. The V segment lost 3 bases and the J segment 8 bases; nucleotides outside the gene matches: 2. The CDR3 DNA sequence: TGCAGCGTTGAGGACAGGGGCTATGAGCAGTTCTTC. Translating gives CSVEDRGYEQFF.

This clonotype was picked up a small number of times. The V gene is TRBV4-2, the J gene TRBJ1-1; 8 bases align to TRBD1. The V segment lost 0 bases and the J segment 7 bases; nucleotides outside the gene matches: 4. CDR1 is LGHNA, CDR2 YNFKEQ, per germline. This CDR3 spans 14 amino acids. As DNA, the CDR3 is TGTGCCAGCAGCCAAGATCTCACAGGGGGTGAAGCTTTCTTT. It yields the protein CASSQDLTGGEAFF.

This clonotype came up once. The V call is TRBV7-2, the J call TRBJ2-3; 12 bases agree with TRBD2. J was trimmed by 2 bases and V by 6 bases; bases with no gene match: 9. This CDR3 spans 17 amino acids. Germline V CDR1 and CDR2: SGHTA, FQGNSA. Here the CDR3 DNA reads TGTGCCAGCAGTTTTGGACTAGCGGGGTCATCCACAGATACGCAGTATTTT. It is translated as CASSFGLAGSSTDTQYF.

This clonotype showed up just a few times. V is TRBV5-1 and J is TRBJ2-5; D not resolved. Trimming removed 0 bases at V and 5 bases at J, with 11 bases between. The CDR3 is made up of 14 amino acids. Per the germline V gene, CDR1 is SGHRS and CDR2 is YFSETQ. DNA for the CDR3: TGCGCCAGCAGCTTGGGTACGAGGCGGGAGACCCAGTACTTC. Encoded protein: CASSLGTRRETQYF. The full variable domain, in which reference TRBV5-1 and TRBJ2-5 provide the parts outside the CDR3, is KAGVTQTPRYLIKTRGQQVTLSCSPISGHRSVSWYQQTPGQGLQFLFEYFSETQRNKGNFPGRFSGRQFSNSRSEMNVSTLELGDSALYLCASSLGTRRETQYFGPGTRLLVL.

V gene TRBV7-6 combines with J gene TRBJ1-1; no clear D. CDR3 size: 13 residues. From germline, CDR1 is SGHVS and CDR2 FNYEAQ. Trimming cost V 7 bases and J 4 bases, with 13 bases left between them. The CDR3 nucleotides are TGTGCCAGCACCAAGGTTTTCGGCACTGAAGCTTTCTTT. Translation: CASTKVFGTEAFF.

This clonotype was picked up many times. The chain uses TRBV29-1 and TRBJ2-3; 10 bases map to TRBD1. The CDR3 totals 16 residues. The germline V gene encodes CDR1 SQVTM and CDR2 ANQGSEA. V shed 6 bases, J shed 4 bases, and the junction held 13 bases outside the gene matches. This CDR3 reads CSVRVPGQGRADTQYF. The CDR3 DNA follows: TGCAGCGTACGTGTACCGGGACAGGGGAGAGCAGATACGCAGTATTTT.

This clonotype has more than one count but fewer than ten. This sequence joins TRBV7-8 and TRBJ1-2; a weak D match, TRBD1 (6 bases). V shed 4 bases and J shed 2 bases, with 17 bases lying between them. The germline V gene encodes CDR1 SGHVS and CDR2 FQNEAQ. This CDR3 contains 16 residues. CDR3 nucleotide sequence: TGTGCCAGCAGCTCACTGGGACACGACGAAAACTATGGCTACACCTTC. Its translation is CASSSLGHDENYGYTF.

The V and J genes are TRBV9 and TRBJ2-2, with 11 nucleotides matching TRBD2. The CDR3 loop spans 16 amino acids. V gave up 7 bases and J gave up 5 bases; unmatched junction bases: 10. Germline values: CDR1 SGDLS, CDR2 YYNGEE. As DNA, the CDR3 is TGTGCCAGCGGACGGGTAGCGGGGGGGCTGACCGGGGAGCTGTTTTTT. It translates to CASGRVAGGLTGELFF.

The chain combines TRBV25-1 with TRBJ1-1, with D possibly matching TRBD1 (6 bases). V dropped 5 bases and J dropped 1 base, with 11 bases sitting between them. The germline V gene encodes CDR1 MGHDK and CDR2 SYGVNS. There are 14 residues in the CDR3. CDR3 nucleotide sequence: TGTGCCAGCAGTCCGGGGGGGGCGAACACTGAAGCTTTCTTT. It encodes CASSPGGANTEAFF.